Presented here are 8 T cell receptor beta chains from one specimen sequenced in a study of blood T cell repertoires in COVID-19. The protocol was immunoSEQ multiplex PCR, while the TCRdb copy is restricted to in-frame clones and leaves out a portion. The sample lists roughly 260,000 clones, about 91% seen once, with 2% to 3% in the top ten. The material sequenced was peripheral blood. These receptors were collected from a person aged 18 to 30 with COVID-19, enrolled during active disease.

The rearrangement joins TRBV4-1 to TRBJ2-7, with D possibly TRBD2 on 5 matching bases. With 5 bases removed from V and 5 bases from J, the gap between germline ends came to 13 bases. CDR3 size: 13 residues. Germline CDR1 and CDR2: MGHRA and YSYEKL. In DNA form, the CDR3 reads TGCGCCAGCAGCTCCGGGGTCGGGAACGAGCAGTACTTC. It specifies CASSSGVGNEQYF.

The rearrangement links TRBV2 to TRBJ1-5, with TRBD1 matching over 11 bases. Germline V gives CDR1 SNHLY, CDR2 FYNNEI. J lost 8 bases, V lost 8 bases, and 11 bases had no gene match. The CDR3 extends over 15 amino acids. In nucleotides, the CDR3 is TGTGCCAGCGGCTCCGGGACAGGGGGGATGGAGCCCCAGCATTTT. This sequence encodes CASGSGTGGMEPQHF.

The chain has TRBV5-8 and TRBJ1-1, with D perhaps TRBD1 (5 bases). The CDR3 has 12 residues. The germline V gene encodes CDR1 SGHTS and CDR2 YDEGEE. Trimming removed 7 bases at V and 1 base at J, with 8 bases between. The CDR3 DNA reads TGTGCCAGCGACAGAACGAACACTGAAGCTTTCTTT. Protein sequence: CASDRTNTEAFF.

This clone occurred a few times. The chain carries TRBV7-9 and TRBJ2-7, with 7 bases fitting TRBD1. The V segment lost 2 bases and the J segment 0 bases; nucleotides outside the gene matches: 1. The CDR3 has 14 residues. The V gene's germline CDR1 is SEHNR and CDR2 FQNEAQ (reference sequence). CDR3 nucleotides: TGTGCCAGCAGCTTAACAGGGGTCTCCTACGAGCAGTACTTC. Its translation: CASSLTGVSYEQYF.

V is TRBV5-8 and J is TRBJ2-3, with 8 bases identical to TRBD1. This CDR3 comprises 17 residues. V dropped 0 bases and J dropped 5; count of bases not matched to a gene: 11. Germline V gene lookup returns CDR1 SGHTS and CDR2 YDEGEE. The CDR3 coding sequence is TGTGCCAGCAGCTTGGCTCAAACGACAGGGGTGGTAGATACGCAGTATTTT. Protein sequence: CASSLAQTTGVVDTQYF.

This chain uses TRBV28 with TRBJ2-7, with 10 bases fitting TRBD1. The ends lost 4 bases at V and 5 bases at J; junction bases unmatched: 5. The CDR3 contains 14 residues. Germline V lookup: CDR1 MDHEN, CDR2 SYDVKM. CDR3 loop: CASSSRTGGNEQYF. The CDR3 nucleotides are TGTGCCAGCAGTTCTAGGACAGGGGGGAACGAGCAGTACTTC.

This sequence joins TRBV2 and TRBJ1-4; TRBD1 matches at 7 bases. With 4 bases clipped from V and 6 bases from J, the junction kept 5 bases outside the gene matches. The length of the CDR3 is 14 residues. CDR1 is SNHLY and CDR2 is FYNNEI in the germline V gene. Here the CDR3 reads CASSGRQGDEKLFF. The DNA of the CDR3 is TGTGCCAGCAGTGGCCGGCAGGGGGATGAAAAACTGTTTTTT. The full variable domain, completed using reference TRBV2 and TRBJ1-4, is EPEVTQTPSHQVTQMGQEVILRCVPISNHLYFYWYRQILGQKVEFLVSFYNNEISEKSEIFDDQFSVERPDGSNFTLKIRSTKLEDSAMYFCASSGRQGDEKLFFGSGTQLSVL.

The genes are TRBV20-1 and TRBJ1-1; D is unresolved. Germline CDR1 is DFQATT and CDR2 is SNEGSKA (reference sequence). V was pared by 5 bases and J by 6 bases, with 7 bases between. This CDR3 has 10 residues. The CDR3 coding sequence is TGCAGTGCTGAGGTTGCTGAAGCTTTCTTT. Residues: CSAEVAEAFF.